This is a list of T cell receptor beta chains from one sample in a study of blood T cells in healthy people across ages. TCRdb re-called the 5' RACE reads with MiXCR, one entry per CDR3 protein. The sample includes 1,800,000 or so distinct CDR3 sequences, 35% to 50% of them seen just once. The sample was blood. These receptors were collected from a human donor in good health. Each CDR3 is given with its conserved first and last residue. D genes are given only for firm matches. Size tells how often a clone was seen (once, few, many) or the class of an expanded clone, and some rows leave it out.

J | size | V | D | length | DNA | CDR3
TRBJ2-7 | few | TRBV27 | - | 14 | TGTGCCAGCAGTTTATGGGGCGGGGCCTACGAGCAGTACTTC | CASSLWGGAYEQYF
TRBJ2-7 | - | TRBV28 | TRBD2 | 15 | TGTGCCAGCAGTGGCGGCGGGGGGAGCTCCTACGAGCAGTACTTC | CASSGGGGSSYEQYF
TRBJ1-4 | few | TRBV12-3/TRBV12-4 | - | 14 | TGTGCCAGCAGCCTTGACATCGATGGTGAAAAACTGTTTTTT | CASSLDIDGEKLFF
TRBJ2-7 | few | TRBV6-1 | - | 17 | TGTGCCAGCAGGACTGCCGAAAACAGGGTGGGCTCCTACGAGCAGTACTTC | CASRTAENRVGSYEQYF
TRBJ2-1 | - | TRBV7-2 | TRBD2 | 13 | TGTGCCAGCAGCTTCTCCGGGACTAGTAAGCAGTTCTTC | CASSFSGTSKQFF
TRBJ2-3 | - | TRBV5-1 | TRBD2 | 14 | TGCGCCAGCAGCTGGACTAGCTCTCCAGATACGCAGTATTTT | CASSWTSSPDTQYF
TRBJ2-7 | - | TRBV28 | - | 12 | TGTGCCAGCTCCGGGACACTGTACGAGCAGTACTTC | CASSGTLYEQYF
TRBJ1-1 | - | TRBV10-3 | - | 13 | TGTGCTACTGCGGTAAAAGGGAACACTGAAGCTTTCTTT | CATAVKGNTEAFF
TRBJ2-7 | - | TRBV20-1 | - | 16 | TGCAGTGCCCCCGGGGTCGATAAGAACAACCTTTACGAGCAGTACTTC | CSAPGVDKNNLYEQYF
TRBJ2-3 | few | TRBV7-8 | - | 15 | TGTGCCAGCAGCCTCGTCTTGGGGGGACTCGGTACGCAGTATTTT | CASSLVLGGLGTQYF
TRBJ2-6 | few | TRBV15 | - | 14 | TGTGCCACCTCAGCAAGACTCTGGGCCAACGTCCTGACTTTC | CATSARLWANVLTF
TRBJ2-4 | few | TRBV12-3/TRBV12-4 | - | 13 | TGTGCCAGCACGCCTGGGCCCAAAAACATTCAGTACTTC | CASTPGPKNIQYF
TRBJ2-1 | - | TRBV7-2 | - | 15 | TGTGCCAGCAGCTTAGCGCCGGGACCCTTCAATGAGCAGTTCTTC | CASSLAPGPFNEQFF
TRBJ1-1 | - | TRBV5-6 | - | 14 | TGTGCCAGCAGCTGGGCAGAGGGGGGCACTGAAGCTTTCTTT | CASSWAEGGTEAFF
TRBJ1-1 | many | TRBV7-2 | - | 13 | TGTGCCAGCAGCTTTTCCGTGAACACTGAAGCTTTCTTT | CASSFSVNTEAFF
TRBJ2-6 | many | TRBV6-1 | - | 15 | TGTGCCAGCAGTGAAGCGCGCTCTGGGGCCAACGTCCTGACTTTC | CASSEARSGANVLTF
TRBJ2-5 | - | TRBV2 | - | 14 | TGTGCCAGCAGTGAGACTTTACCTGAAGAGACCCAGTACTTC | CASSETLPEETQYF